The rows below give T cell receptor beta chains drawn from one sample of a study of blood T cell repertoires in COVID-19. Using immunoSEQ multiplex PCR, the repertoire was profiled, and TCRdb retains in-frame clones only, with some absent. The sample yields around 300,000 clones, about 86% seen once. The sequenced sample was peripheral blood. The receptors here all came from a woman in her seventies with COVID-19, enrolled during active disease. The CDR3 runs from the conserved cysteine through the conserved F or W. D genes are given only for firm matches. Where a row states a size, it is once, few, many or the class of an expanded clone; other rows omit it.

J gene,D gene,clone size,V gene,CDR3 protein,CDR3 DNA
TRBJ1-5,NA,once,TRBV3-1/TRBV3-2,CASSQGGGQPQHF,TGTGCCAGCAGCCAAGGGGGAGGGCAGCCCCAGCATTTT
TRBJ2-3,NA,NA,TRBV10-3,CAISEFGGRGSPDTQYF,TGTGCCATCAGTGAGTTCGGGGGCAGGGGGTCCCCAGATACGCAGTATTTT
TRBJ1-6,NA,NA,TRBV20-1,CSASSGHHNSPLHF,TGCAGTGCTAGTTCGGGACATCATAATTCACCCCTCCACTTT
TRBJ1-2,TRBD1,NA,TRBV5-1,CASSLDGTGTGYTF,TGCGCCAGCAGCTTGGACGGGACAGGGACCGGCTACACCTTC
TRBJ1-1,NA,NA,TRBV5-4,CASSSAETGSTEAFF,TGTGCCAGCAGCTCGGCAGAAACAGGGAGCACTGAAGCTTTCTTT
TRBJ1-6,NA,NA,TRBV19,CASRSSSYNSPLHF,TGTGCCAGTCGGTCTAGCTCCTATAATTCACCCCTCCACTTT
TRBJ2-7,TRBD1,NA,TRBV24-1,CATSDVGTDGSYEQYF,TGTGCCACCAGTGATGTCGGGACAGACGGATCCTACGAGCAGTACTTC
TRBJ1-1,NA,NA,TRBV27,CASRSPWDYTEAFF,TGTGCCAGCAGGTCCCCCTGGGACTACACTGAAGCTTTCTTT
TRBJ1-6,NA,NA,TRBV27,CAITGFDDSPLHF,TGTGCCATTACAGGGTTTGATGATTCACCCCTCCACTTT
TRBJ1-1,NA,once,TRBV6-5,CASSYSKTGNTEAFF,TGTGCCAGCAGTTACTCGAAGACTGGGAACACTGAAGCTTTCTTT
TRBJ1-2,TRBD1,NA,TRBV11-2,CASSTSGTGGISYGYTF,TGTGCCAGCAGCACCTCCGGGACAGGGGGGATTAGCTATGGCTACACCTTC
TRBJ1-5,TRBD1,once,TRBV28,CASSGQGVNQPQHF,TGTGCCAGCAGTGGACAGGGAGTCAATCAGCCCCAGCATTTT
TRBJ2-7,NA,few,TRBV11-2,CASSLGGITRHEQYF,TGTGCCAGCAGCTTAGGAGGCATTACTCGCCACGAGCAGTACTTC
TRBJ2-5,TRBD1,few,TRBV7-8,CASSLEAGTEYQETQYF,TGTGCCAGCAGCTTAGAAGCCGGGACAGAGTACCAAGAGACCCAGTACTTC
TRBJ1-1,TRBD1,NA,TRBV19,CASSKTGTGGLNTEAFF,TGTGCCAGTAGTAAAACCGGGACAGGGGGCCTGAACACTGAAGCTTTCTTT
TRBJ1-2,NA,NA,TRBV28,CASSHAGGRGNYGYTF,TGTGCCAGCAGTCACGCAGGTGGCAGGGGAAACTATGGCTACACCTTC
TRBJ2-7,NA,once,TRBV6-5,CASSQRSYEQYF,TGTGCCAGCAGTCAGAGGAGCTACGAGCAGTACTTC
TRBJ2-3,TRBD2,NA,TRBV27,CASSYLAGASTDTQYF,TGTGCCAGCAGCTACCTAGCGGGGGCTAGCACAGATACGCAGTATTTT
TRBJ2-2,TRBD2,NA,TRBV5-4,CASSSRLAGGPRNTGELFF,TGTGCCAGCAGCTCCCGACTAGCGGGGGGGCCCAGGAACACCGGGGAGCTGTTTTTT
TRBJ2-1,TRBD2,NA,TRBV28,CASSLSTSGAYNEQFF,TGTGCCAGCAGTCTCTCGACTAGCGGGGCGTACAATGAGCAGTTCTTC
TRBJ1-2,NA,NA,TRBV30,CAWNGAIYGYTF,TGTGCCTGGAATGGGGCGATCTATGGCTACACCTTC
TRBJ2-2,TRBD2,NA,TRBV6-5,CASSSFSGGASGELFF,TGTGCCAGCAGTTCCTTTAGCGGGGGGGCGAGCGGGGAGCTGTTTTTT
TRBJ1-5,NA,NA,TRBV27,CASRVGVGNQPQHF,TGTGCCAGCAGGGTAGGGGTGGGCAATCAGCCCCAGCATTTT
TRBJ2-7,NA,NA,TRBV6-6,CASSLGSGLLYEQYF,TGTGCCAGCAGTCTCGGGTCCGGTCTTTTGTACGAGCAGTACTTC